A selection of T cell receptor beta chains follows, all from one sample in a study of cytomegalovirus exposure and HLA in healthy donors. Sequenced by immunoSEQ multiplex PCR; TCRdb stores in-frame clones only, minus some. The table shows some 81,000 clones, with around 70% occurring only once. Sequenced sample: PBMCs. All receptors derive from a woman between 35 and 50 years old in good health and CMV-seropositive. The conserved cysteine and the conserved F or W are not part of the CDR3 here.

v_call cdr3_aa
TRBV11-2 ASSGRNQYGR
TRBV7-2 ASSSQGRREGNGYT
TRBV7-9 ASSFTGSGNTIY
TRBV7-9 ASSSYGVAGGPGLYEQF
TRBV5-4 ASSLQGATDTQY
TRBV7-2 ASSSTGNSGNTIY
TRBV7-6 ASSPSRATNEKLF
TRBV6-1 ASSEGQTGVGGKAF
TRBV19 ASSRTTSRGEQY
TRBV28 ASSNLLGAGTGRHSPLH
TRBV6-1 ASSEGGTAYEQY
TRBV29-1 SVEVTSTDTQY
TRBV7-4 ASSVTGTYEETQY
TRBV2 ASSESRGRGNGYT
TRBV5-4 ASSPGTSQPQH
TRBV5-1 ASSFRGLDRSPPGELF
TRBV4-3 ASSPGHGPTEAF
TRBV30 AWGTPPNYGYT
TRBV30 AWSVGGSSTDTQY
TRBV2 ASSVLAASTDTQY